This record covers a single T cell receptor (beta chain). A few counts support this clone. The clone's antigen remains unknown. Base qualities are not recorded, but no much larger clone differs from it by a single base. At one collaborating source in Seattle, patients were enrolled during active infection and were followed longitudinally through the course of disease. Whole blood was collected in K2EDTA tubes by collaborating institutions according to the institutions' own protocols. For TCRbeta analysis, collaborators shipped samples in one of three forms: frozen whole blood, isolated PBMCs, or DNA extracted from either of those sample types. The data were obtained in a study of blood T cell repertoires in COVID-19 (dated by TCRdb to about 2020). A note on the overall study: Collaborator samples came from the United States, Italy and Spain and covered acute and convalescent phases of COVID-19. Where available, HLA class I and class II types were obtained from metadata supplied by the sample provider rather than from assay-based typing. The repertoires were released in a freely available public database meant as a resource for research on the immune response to SARS-CoV-2. The prospective study material was composed of cDNA or gDNA derived from T cells, B-cell-depleted T cells, or PBMCs. The dataset comprised deeply sampled blood TCRbeta repertoires from subjects exposed to, actively infected with, or recovered from COVID-19. Samples were obtained from the ongoing ImmuneRACE study (first 160 participants) and from roughly 1,300 subjects provided by 6 global collaborators. The sample metadata nearly always contained a de-identified subject ID, COVID-19 status, age in years and sex. On the study overall, not on this receptor specifically: The quantity of clinical and demographic metadata differed by source and by participant and was supplied without curation.

TCRbeta CDR3 regions were amplified from genomic DNA by means of the immunoSEQ Assay, a bias-controlled multiplex PCR. In the original analysis: Nucleated cell counts per sample were estimated from amplification of reference gene primers within the assay. To quantify the absolute abundance of each unique TCRbeta CDR3 rearrangement, sequence reads were collapsed and filtered. For each sample, productive Simpson clonality was calculated as the square root of Simpson's diversity index across productive rearrangements. The immuneACCESS repertoire file appears here via TCRdb, limited to in-frame rearrangements. These files lack a portion of the clones; in checked studies, under half of the deficit traces to unresolved V genes, and the cause of the others is not known. V, J and clone size were drawn from that table, and D and trimming were deduced from the DNA. Present in this sample are about 140,000 clones, 84% of which were seen just once. About 8.9% of the sample belongs to the ten largest clones.

CDR1 and CDR2 (WNHNN, SYGVQD) derive from the germline V gene (reference sequence). Measured from the cysteine to the phenylalanine, the CDR3 is 13 residues long. The only DNA kept is the CDR3, 39 bases in frame from the first base. V is reduced by 0 bases and J by 5 bases, leaving a spacing of 7 bases between them. The sequence came from a man aged 25-45 years with COVID-19, enrolled during active disease. What was sequenced was peripheral blood. Recombination connected TRBV10-1 to TRBJ1-2, with an unclear D gene assignment. The nucleotides read TGCGCCAGCAGTGAGTCCGGTCGGTATGGCTACACCTTC. This encodes CASSESGRYGYTF.